Below are 26 T cell receptor beta chains sequenced from a single sample in a study of T cell repertoires in cytomegalovirus infection. MiXCR, run by TCRdb on the reads, gives a single entry per CDR3 protein. The sample contains 900,000 to 950,000 distinct CDR3 sequences, roughly 30% of which appear only once. These receptors are not linked to any known antigen. This sample comprised cultured CD8+ T cells from PBMCs, obtained from culture after CMV antigen stimulation. The origin of the receptors is a human donor in good health (CMV status not recorded). Some clones in this sample may be carry-over from other donors' samples.

This chain connects TRBV5-6 to TRBJ2-2; D perhaps matches TRBD1 (5 bases). Germline V gives CDR1 SGHDT, CDR2 YYEEEE. Trimming took off 0 bases at V and 6 bases at J, with 15 bases between the two ends. The CDR3 runs to 16 residues. The CDR3 nucleotides are TGTGCCAGCAGCTTGGCCGAAGCAGGGTTGGCCGGGGAGCTGTTTTTT. Its translation is CASSLAEAGLAGELFF.

The CDR3 sequence is CASRWGGRGITEAFF. Here the CDR3 DNA reads TGTGCCAGTAGATGGGGGGGTCGGGGGATCACTGAAGCTTTCTTT. The chain couples TRBV19 to TRBJ1-1; perhaps TRBD1 as D (5 bases). The CDR3 sequence is 15 residues long. V lost 6 bases to trimming and J lost 4 bases, with 18 bases between them. Germline lookup yields CDR1 LNHDA and CDR2 SQIVND (reference sequence).

The table lists this clonotype with a count of one. The chain combines TRBV10-3 with TRBJ1-2, with D possibly TRBD1 on 6 matching bases. V lost 4 bases and J 2 bases, leaving 17 bases between the germline ends. Germline V CDR1 and CDR2: ENHRY, SYGVKD. The CDR3 spans 16 residues. Written as DNA, the CDR3 is TGTGCCATCAGTGGGTCAACGGGACAAACAAACTATGGCTACACCTTC. Its protein is CAISGSTGQTNYGYTF.

This clonotype was recorded a few times. This chain connects TRBV7-8 to TRBJ1-1; D is unclear. The CDR3 loop spans 14 amino acids. Germline V gives CDR1 SGHVS, CDR2 FQNEAQ. Trimming shortened V by 1 base and J by 1 base, and 7 bases separated the two germline ends. CDR3: CASSLVFRNTEAFF. The CDR3 coding sequence is TGTGCCAGCAGCTTAGTTTTCCGGAACACTGAAGCTTTCTTT.

This clonotype was observed many times. The chain has TRBV7-8 and TRBJ2-7; 8 bases are shared with TRBD1. V was clipped by 2 bases and J by 3 bases; unmatched bases: 9. Germline assignment: CDR1 SGHVS and CDR2 FQNEAQ. This CDR3 contains 16 residues. CDR3 loop: CASSLSLRGLGYEQYF. The CDR3 bases are TGTGCCAGCAGCTTATCACTCAGGGGGCTAGGCTACGAGCAGTACTTC.

Many counts were recorded for this clonotype. This rearrangement joins TRBV12-3 or TRBV12-4 to TRBJ2-3; the D gene is possibly TRBD1 (5 bases). The V end was cut by 1 base, the J end by 3 bases, with 11 bases between. CDR3 length: 15 amino acids. CDR3 sequence: CASSLDGASTDTQYF. Here the CDR3 DNA reads TGTGCCAGCAGTTTAGATGGGGCGTCGACAGATACGCAGTATTTT.

This clonotype was counted a few times. CDR3 in DNA: TGTGCCAGCAGAGTGACAGGGGGCCAATTGAACGGGGAGCTGTTTTTT. This translates into CASRVTGGQLNGELFF. The rearrangement uses TRBV11-3 and TRBJ2-2; 10 nucleotides line up with TRBD1. The CDR3 spans 16 residues. Trimming at V came to 6 bases and at J to 7 bases, leaving 11 bases not matched to a gene. Germline V CDR1 and CDR2: SGHNT, YENEEA.

The V and J genes are TRBV27 and TRBJ2-4, with 10 bases fitting TRBD1. The CDR3 sequence is 16 residues long. The ends lost 5 bases at V and 2 bases at J; junction bases unmatched: 6. In germline, CDR1 is MNHEY, CDR2 SMNVEV (reference sequence). CDR3 amino acids: CASSTRTGGPKNIQYF. The CDR3 DNA follows: TGTGCCAGCAGTACCCGGACAGGGGGACCCAAAAACATTCAGTACTTC.

This chain joins TRBV27 and TRBJ1-1, with D tentatively TRBD1 (5 bases). The V end was cut by 2 bases, the J end by 4 bases, with 11 bases between. There are 14 residues in the CDR3. Germline-derived CDR1 and CDR2 are MNHEY and SMNVEV (reference sequence). This CDR3 reads CASSLRGAATEAFF. The CDR3 DNA reads as TGTGCCAGCAGTTTAAGAGGGGCGGCCACTGAAGCTTTCTTT.

This clonotype was recorded many times. The chain recombines TRBV7-9 with TRBJ1-1; no clear D. V was shortened by 2 bases and J by 5 bases, with 21 bases between the two germline ends. Looked up from germline, CDR1 is SEHNR and CDR2 is FQNEAQ (reference sequence). The CDR3 is made up of 17 amino acids. This CDR3 is CASSLIPGMGVRTEAFF. The CDR3 DNA reads as TGTGCCAGCAGCTTAATTCCAGGCATGGGTGTGAGGACTGAAGCTTTCTTT.

V gene TRBV6-2 or TRBV6-3 combines with J gene TRBJ1-2; D may be TRBD1 (6 bases). CDR3 length: 16 residues. CDR1 and CDR2 from the germline V gene are MNHEY and SVGEGT. V lost 4 bases and J lost 8, with 23 bases in between. The CDR3 bases are TGTGCCAGCAGTTTCCGACAGGATCCTCGGCGTTTGGGCTACACCTTC. Translation: CASSFRQDPRRLGYTF.

The chain uses TRBV19 and TRBJ2-7; TRBD2 agrees at 9 bases. This CDR3 is built from 14 residues. The germline gives CDR1 LNHDA, CDR2 SQIVND (reference sequence). With V trimmed by 8 bases and J by 3 bases, 8 bases remained unmatched. The chain's CDR3 is CASGAGGPNYEQYF. DNA for the CDR3: TGTGCCAGTGGAGCGGGGGGACCAAACTACGAGCAGTACTTC.

This sequence joins TRBV10-2 and TRBJ2-2; D ambiguous. The CDR3 consists of 14 residues. Germline V gene data show CDR1 as WSHSY and CDR2 as SAAADI. V was cut by 4 bases and J by 1 base, with 7 bases left in between. The CDR3 DNA sequence: TGCGCCAGCAGTGGGCAGCGGAACACCGGGGAGCTGTTTTTT. Its protein is CASSGQRNTGELFF.

The gene calls are TRBV5-6 and TRBJ2-1; TRBD2 might be the D (6 bases). Germline CDR1 and CDR2: SGHDT and YYEEEE. CDR3 size: 12 residues. V lost 4 bases, J lost 8 bases, and 10 bases lay in between. As DNA, the CDR3 is TGTGCCAGCAGCGGAGGGATTCATGAGCAGTTCTTC. Translation: CASSGGIHEQFF.

The chain has TRBV3-1 and TRBJ2-4; D uncertain. The CDR3 loop spans 17 amino acids. Between the trimmed V and J ends, which lost 2 bases and 8 bases, there was a span of 22 bases. Germline V lookup: CDR1 LGHDT, CDR2 YNNKEL (reference sequence). CDR3 DNA sequence: TGTGCCAGCAGCCAATTTTTCCCCCATGGCCTGATGGACATTCAGTACTTC. This sequence encodes CASSQFFPHGLMDIQYF.

This clonotype was picked up a small number of times. The rearrangement uses TRBV7-8 and TRBJ2-7; 7 nucleotides match TRBD1. Germline V gives CDR1 SGHVS, CDR2 FQNEAQ. The V gene end was trimmed by 1 base and the J gene end by 0 bases; junction bases not matched to a gene: 9. CDR3 length equals 17 residues. Here the CDR3 reads CASSLGEGQIPSYEQYF. DNA for the CDR3: TGTGCCAGCAGCTTAGGTGAGGGACAGATCCCCTCCTACGAGCAGTACTTC.

The chain couples TRBV6-1 to TRBJ2-3; D not certain. Trimming shortened V by 1 base and J by 0 bases, and 8 bases separated the two germline ends. Germline CDR1 reads MNHNS; CDR2 reads SASEGT. The length of the CDR3 is 15 residues. CDR3 protein: CASSEVTVSTDTQYF. In DNA form, the CDR3 reads TGTGCCAGCAGTGAAGTGACGGTTAGCACAGATACGCAGTATTTT.

This clonotype has a handful of counts. V and J are TRBV5-8 and TRBJ1-5; the D gene is possibly TRBD1 (6 bases). The CDR3 is made up of 12 amino acids. Germline V gives CDR1 SGHTS, CDR2 YDEGEE. V was shortened by 4 bases and J by 6 bases, with 8 bases between the two germline ends. Here the CDR3 DNA reads TGTGCCAGCAGCCGGGGGGCTCAGCCCCAGCATTTT. Its protein is CASSRGAQPQHF.

V gene TRBV25-1 combines with J gene TRBJ1-4; a weak D match, TRBD1 (5 bases). The length of the CDR3 is 18 residues. V lost 0 bases and J 3 bases, leaving 17 bases between the germline ends. CDR1 and CDR2 (germline): MGHDK, SYGVNS. The CDR3 DNA reads TGTGCCAGCAGTGAATATGGAGGAGAAAGGGGAGCTAATGAAAAACTGTTTTTT. Protein: CASSEYGGERGANEKLFF.

This clonotype appeared once. The chain uses TRBV28 and TRBJ2-2; D may be TRBD1 (6 bases). CDR3 size: 15 residues. V gave up 9 bases and J gave up 3 bases, with 17 bases separating them. The germline V gene encodes CDR1 MDHEN and CDR2 SYDVKM. CDR3 nucleotides: TGTGCCAGTCAGGGGATCCTTATTTACACCGGGGAGCTGTTTTTT. Translated, it gives CASQGILIYTGELFF.

J is TRBJ2-1 and V is TRBV11-3, with 7 bases matching TRBD1. CDR1 SGHNT and CDR2 YENEEA come from the germline V gene. V shed 1 base, J shed 1 base, and the junction held 7 bases outside the gene matches. This CDR3 has 17 amino acids. CDR3 DNA: TGTGCCAGCAGCTTAGGCCCAGACAGGGAGTCCTACAATGAGCAGTTCTTC. Translating it yields CASSLGPDRESYNEQFF.

This clonotype has only a few counts. The chain combines TRBV29-1 with TRBJ1-2, with D hard to call. CDR3 length equals 13 residues. CDR1 and CDR2 from the germline V gene are SQVTM and ANQGSEA. Trimming stripped 4 bases from V and 2 bases from J, with 11 bases between. CDR3 sequence: CSVVNTKNYGYTF. The CDR3 nucleotides read TGCAGCGTTGTCAACACGAAAAACTATGGCTACACCTTC.

The J gene is TRBJ2-1, the V gene TRBV27; the match to TRBD2 covers 9 bases. The V segment lost 5 bases and the J segment 7 bases; nucleotides outside the gene matches: 6. This CDR3 spans 14 amino acids. CDR1 and CDR2 (germline): MNHEY, SMNVEV (reference sequence). For the CDR3, the DNA is TGTGCCAGCAGTGCGGGGGGGCCTCAGAATGAGCAGTTCTTC. This sequence encodes CASSAGGPQNEQFF.

Many counts were recorded for this clonotype. This chain joins TRBV12-3 or TRBV12-4 and TRBJ2-5, with D tentatively TRBD2 (5 bases). This CDR3 comprises 15 residues. V was pared by 3 bases and J by 4 bases, with 15 bases between. The CDR3 is CASSLAGKGGETQYF. The DNA of the CDR3 is TGTGCCAGCAGTTTGGCGGGCAAGGGTGGAGAGACCCAGTACTTC.

V and J are TRBV6-6 and TRBJ1-1; possibly TRBD1 for D (5 bases). V was trimmed by 2 bases and J by 1 base, leaving 8 bases between them. Germline V lookup: CDR1 MNHNY, CDR2 SVGAGI (reference sequence). The CDR3 has 14 residues. The CDR3 sequence: CASSYGDRNTEAFF. Written as DNA, the CDR3 is TGTGCCAGCAGTTACGGGGACCGGAACACTGAAGCTTTCTTT.

The CDR3 DNA follows: TGCGCCAGCAGCCAATCACCAGGGGCAGATACGCAGTATTTT. Translation: CASSQSPGADTQYF. The genes are TRBV4-1 and TRBJ2-3; the D gene is possibly TRBD1 (6 bases). The CDR3 loop spans 14 amino acids. Germline values: CDR1 MGHRA, CDR2 YSYEKL. V lost 2 bases and J 4 bases, leaving 10 bases between the germline ends.